The clone carrying this T cell receptor beta chain has a handful of counts. This record belongs to a study of early T cells in non-severe SARS-CoV-2 infection. Study as a whole: Chains from this unsorted whole-blood bulk RNA could not be paired.

V gave up 0 bases and J gave up 3 bases, with 10 bases separating them. Looked up from germline, CDR1 is SGHRS and CDR2 is YFSETQ. The CDR3 spans 15 residues. Individual cDNA molecules were tagged with unique molecular identifiers. A single record per CDR3 protein comes from TCRdb applying MiXCR to the 5' RACE reads. The sample carries about 83,000 distinct CDR3 sequences, roughly 12% recorded once. This rearrangement joins TRBV5-1 to TRBJ2-1; D is unclear. Specimen: whole blood. The source is an adult who was a healthcare worker with PCR-confirmed SARS-CoV-2 infection or an uninfected control (not recorded which). CDR3 sequence (DNA): TGCGCCAGCAGCTTGGCCCAGGTCCTCTACAATGAGCAGTTCTTC. The encoded protein is CASSLAQVLYNEQFF.